This T cell receptor beta chain was sequenced in a study of cytomegalovirus exposure and HLA in healthy donors. The study, taken as a whole, reports: Later analysis identified a missense DCLRE1C variant that was linked to TCR beta V- and J-gene trimming. Later on, an analysis showed TCR association rates differing by HLA locus, with DRB1 the most and HLA-C the fewest.

The CDR3 spans 15 residues. V shed 5 bases and J shed 0 bases, with 11 bases lying between them. Germline V gives CDR1 SGHAT, CDR2 FQNNGV. Details on this clone: Its antigen is unidentified.

With 60 Vbeta and 13 Jbeta primers, the PCR was carried out. In the authors' workflow: Unique TCR beta chains numbered around 75 million in a later analysis, with 10 million to 14 million shared. Repertoires were generated with immunoSEQ multiplex PCR, while TCRdb's copy carries only in-frame clones and drops some. V and J calls and clone size come straight from that table; D and trimming were deduced from the DNA. The top ten hold roughly 2.5% of the sample, which has fewer than 150,000 clones, over 65% seen once. V gene TRBV11-2 combines with J gene TRBJ2-1; D remains ambiguous. The sequenced sample was PBMCs. The TCR sequence derives from a woman between 40 and 55 years old in good health and CMV-seropositive. The CDR3 coding sequence is TGTGCCAGCAGCCTTGTTACGAGCTCCTACAATGAGCAGTTCTTC. Protein: CASSLVTSSYNEQFF.